This T cell receptor beta chain was identified during a study of T cell repertoires in cytomegalovirus infection. TCRdb re-analysed the reads in MiXCR, keeping a single row per CDR3 protein. The sample has hundreds of thousands of distinct CDR3 sequences, roughly 17% seen once. This clonotype has a count of ten or more. V was clipped by 3 bases and J by 2 bases, with 7 bases between them. CDR1 and CDR2 from the germline V gene are SGHTA and FQGNSA. This CDR3 spans 13 amino acids. V usage is TRBV7-2 and J usage is TRBJ1-1; tentative D call: TRBD1 (6 bases). Specimen: PBMCs. The source of this sequence is a human donor in good health (CMV status not recorded). Some clones in this sample may be carry-over from other donors' samples. CDR3 region: CASSFRGNTEAFF. In DNA, the CDR3 is TGTGCCAGCAGCTTCAGGGGAAACACTGAAGCTTTCTTT.